The 21 T cell receptor beta chains below come from one sample, sequenced in a study of blood T cell repertoires in COVID-19. Profiled with immunoSEQ multiplex PCR; TCRdb holds only in-frame clones, not every one. Of some 100,000 clones listed, just under 80% are singletons. The sample consisted of peripheral blood. The origin of the receptors is a woman in her sixties or seventies with acute or convalescent COVID-19.

The V call is TRBV19, the J call TRBJ1-2; D gene uncertain. The V gene's germline CDR1 is LNHDA and CDR2 SQIVND (reference sequence). V lost 0 bases and J 0 bases, leaving 8 bases between the germline ends. The CDR3 runs 15 residues. The CDR3 bases are TGTGCCAGTAGTATAGACCGGCTAGCTAACTATGGCTACACCTTC. Protein product: CASSIDRLANYGYTF.

The chain uses TRBV12-3 or TRBV12-4 and TRBJ1-1, with D perhaps TRBD1 (5 bases). The CDR3 covers 13 residues. V was cut by 1 base and J by 11 bases, with 14 bases left in between. The CDR3 nucleotides read TGTGCCAGCAGTTTAGGGCAGGGTGGCAGTGCTTTCTTT. The encoded protein is CASSLGQGGSAFF.

The V call is TRBV6-5, the J call TRBJ1-3; 7 bases agree with TRBD1. CDR1 MNHEY and CDR2 SVGAGI come from the germline V gene. This CDR3 is built from 14 residues. V lost 4 bases, J lost 4 bases, and 4 bases stayed unmatched. CDR3 in amino acids: CASSLQGIGNTIYF. The CDR3 DNA follows: TGTGCCAGCAGTTTACAGGGGATCGGAAACACCATATATTTT.

This chain uses TRBV10-2 with TRBJ2-5; the match to TRBD2 covers 15 bases. Germline-derived CDR1 and CDR2 are WSHSY and SAAADI. The CDR3 covers 17 residues. Trimming at V came to 4 bases and at J to 5 bases, leaving 8 bases not matched to a gene. CDR3 amino acids: CASSAWTSGGAEETQYF. The CDR3 DNA reads as TGCGCCAGCAGTGCCTGGACTAGCGGGGGGGCAGAGGAGACCCAGTACTTC.

The chain couples TRBV30 to TRBJ1-5; no reliable D call. From germline, CDR1 is GTSNPN and CDR2 SVGIG (reference sequence). The CDR3 sequence is 14 residues long. V shed 2 bases and J shed 0 bases, with 8 bases lying between them. The CDR3 sequence is CAWSRVNSNQPQHF. The CDR3 nucleotides read TGTGCCTGGAGTAGAGTAAATAGCAATCAGCCCCAGCATTTT.

V usage is TRBV7-2 and J usage is TRBJ1-2; no reliable D call. This CDR3 comprises 13 residues. Deletions cut 1 base from V and 5 bases from J, with 8 bases between. Germline CDR1 reads SGHTA; CDR2 reads FQGNSA. CDR3 residues: CASSLDPVYGYTF. The DNA of the CDR3 is TGTGCCAGCAGCTTAGACCCAGTTTATGGCTACACCTTC.

The genes are TRBV3-1 (or the pseudogene TRBV3-2) and TRBJ1-6; maybe TRBD1 (5 bases). This CDR3 spans 14 amino acids. Per the germline V gene, CDR1 is LGHDT and CDR2 is YNNKEL (reference sequence). The germline V and J ends were trimmed by 1 base and 7 bases, with 8 bases remaining between them. The CDR3 loop reads CASSQGAGNSPLHF. DNA of the CDR3: TGTGCCAGCAGCCAAGGGGCAGGGAATTCACCCCTCCACTTT.

This clone occurred once. The chain carries TRBV4-2 and TRBJ2-1, with D maybe TRBD2 (5 bases). The germline V gene has CDR1 LGHNA and CDR2 YNFKEQ. This CDR3 is 14 amino acids long. Trimming pared 6 bases from V and 3 bases from J, leaving 12 bases between. The CDR3, as DNA: TGTGCCAGCAGTCCGAACCGGGACTACAATGAGCAGTTCTTC. Its protein is CASSPNRDYNEQFF.

This clone is a singleton in its sample. The rearrangement joins TRBV28 to TRBJ2-7; 9 bases line up with TRBD1. V trimming: 4 bases; J trimming: 5 bases; junction bases outside the gene matches: 15. CDR3 length: 17 residues. CDR1 and CDR2 from the germline V gene are MDHEN and SYDVKM. The CDR3 reads CASSSRPSRDRDNEQYV. CDR3 nucleotides: TGTGCCAGCAGTTCCCGCCCCTCCCGGGACAGGGATAACGAGCAGTACGTC.

The J gene is TRBJ1-1, the V gene TRBV6-6, with 7 bases matching TRBD1. Germline CDR1 reads MNHNY; CDR2 reads SVGAGI (reference sequence). J gave up 4 bases and V 6 bases, and 11 bases lay outside the gene matches. The CDR3 has 15 amino acids. CDR3 amino acids: CASSLRQGGGTEAFF. Here the CDR3 DNA reads TGTGCCAGCAGCCTACGACAGGGAGGAGGCACTGAAGCTTTCTTT.

The V and J genes are TRBV7-2 and TRBJ1-2; D is unclear. Germline values: CDR1 SGHTA, CDR2 FQGNSA. The CDR3 contains 14 residues. V gave up 6 bases and J gave up 4 bases, with 15 bases separating them. For the CDR3, the DNA is TGTGCCAGCAGGATACGGGGAGAAGGCTATGGCTACACCTTC. Translated, it gives CASRIRGEGYGYTF.

The V and J genes are TRBV2 and TRBJ1-1; 10 bases are shared with TRBD1. In germline, CDR1 is SNHLY, CDR2 FYNNEI. The CDR3 is 15 amino acids. The ends lost 6 bases at V and 5 bases at J; junction bases unmatched: 9. The CDR3 loop is CASRTDRGLGTEAFF. The CDR3 DNA sequence: TGTGCCAGCAGAACCGACAGGGGGCTGGGAACTGAAGCTTTCTTT.

Only a few counts were recorded for this clone. This chain connects TRBV4-2 to TRBJ1-3; tentative D call: TRBD1 (6 bases). Trimming removed 1 base at V and 2 bases at J, with 6 bases between. Germline CDR1 reads LGHNA; CDR2 reads YNFKEQ. CDR3 length equals 14 residues. CDR3 bases: TGTGCCAGCAGCCAAGGACAGGCTGGAAACACCATATATTTT. This gives the protein CASSQGQAGNTIYF.

This sequence joins TRBV27 and TRBJ1-1; D is perhaps TRBD1 (5 bases). The CDR3 runs to 15 residues. The V end lost 0 bases, the J end lost 6 bases, and 14 bases lay between the germline ends. From germline, CDR1 is MNHEY and CDR2 SMNVEV (reference sequence). Here the CDR3 reads CASSLSNVGGAEAFF. CDR3 nucleotides: TGTGCCAGCAGTTTATCGAACGTCGGGGGGGCTGAAGCTTTCTTT.

The chain recombines TRBV10-2 with TRBJ1-5; a possible D gene is TRBD1 (6 bases). Trimming removed 6 bases at V and 1 base at J, with 10 bases between. CDR3 length: 14 residues. Germline V gene sequence: CDR1 WSHSY, CDR2 SAAADI. CDR3 residues: CASSTQGSNQPQHF. In DNA form, the CDR3 reads TGCGCCAGCAGCACCCAGGGGAGCAATCAGCCCCAGCATTTT.

The CDR3 nucleotides read TGTGCCAGCAGCGTAGGCTCAGGGTGGGACGAGCAGTACTTC. It is translated as CASSVGSGWDEQYF. J is TRBJ2-7 and V is TRBV9, with a weak D call TRBD1 (5 bases). The V end was cut by 0 bases, the J end by 5 bases, with 12 bases between. This CDR3 has 14 residues. Looked up from germline, CDR1 is SGDLS and CDR2 is YYNGEE.

The V call is TRBV30, the J call TRBJ2-2; tentative D call: TRBD1 (6 bases). The CDR3 runs 14 residues. In germline, CDR1 is GTSNPN, CDR2 SVGIG (reference sequence). V was cut by 4 bases and J by 0 bases, with 9 bases left in between. Here the CDR3 DNA reads TGTGCCTGGAACAGGGATCCGAACACCGGGGAGCTGTTTTTT. Amino acid sequence: CAWNRDPNTGELFF.

V is TRBV18 and J is TRBJ1-4; 7 bases align to TRBD1. Germline CDR1 KGHSH, CDR2 LQKENI. With 4 bases clipped from V and 6 bases from J, the junction kept 5 bases outside the gene matches. CDR3 length: 14 residues. The DNA for the CDR3 is TGTGCCAGCTCACAGGGGGCGCGGGATGAAAAACTGTTTTTT. It translates to CASSQGARDEKLFF.

The rearrangement links TRBV5-1 to TRBJ1-4; 10 bases agree with TRBD1. The ends lost 1 base at V and 7 bases at J; junction bases unmatched: 1. This CDR3 comprises 14 residues. Per germline, CDR1 SGHRS and CDR2 YFSETQ. DNA for the CDR3: TGCGCCAGCAGCTTGAGGACAGGGGGTGAAAAACTGTTTTTT. The encoded protein is CASSLRTGGEKLFF.

V and J are TRBV4-1 and TRBJ2-3, with TRBD2 identical over 10 bases. With 3 bases clipped from V and 4 bases from J, the junction kept 7 bases outside the gene matches. This CDR3 is 16 amino acids long. Germline V gene lookup returns CDR1 MGHRA and CDR2 YSYEKL. Written as DNA, the CDR3 is TGCGCCAGCAGCCAGGAACAGCGGGGGGGCCCAGATACGCAGTATTTT. Its protein is CASSQEQRGGPDTQYF.

The chain uses TRBV5-4 and TRBJ2-2; perhaps TRBD1 as D (5 bases). V lost 0 bases and J 5 bases, leaving 8 bases between the germline ends. This CDR3 comprises 14 residues. Germline V gene lookup returns CDR1 SGHNT and CDR2 YYREEE (reference sequence). The CDR3 DNA is TGTGCCAGCAGCTTGGGGACATTGACCGGGGAGCTGTTTTTT. It encodes CASSLGTLTGELFF.